This record looks at one TCR beta chain sequence and its context. Its specific antigen is unknown. Base-call qualities are not available, and no considerably larger clone is one nucleotide away. CDR1 SGHTA and CDR2 FQGNSA are derived from the germline V gene. V lost 6 bases and J lost 10 bases, and the count of bases not matched to a germline gene is 14. Including cysteine and phenylalanine, the CDR3 has 16 amino acids. The CDR3 DNA has 48 bases and is translated from base 1. The sample originates from a study of blood T cell repertoires in COVID-19 (dated by TCRdb to 2018 to 2021). Context from the whole study: The collaborator samples originated in the United States, Italy and Spain and spanned the acute and convalescent phases of COVID-19. Where available, HLA class I and class II types were taken from metadata supplied by the sample provider and were not determined by assay-based typing. The repertoires were released in a freely available public database meant as a resource for research on the immune response to SARS-CoV-2. The dataset comprised deeply sampled blood TCRbeta repertoires from subjects exposed to, actively infected with, or recovered from COVID-19. The material from the prospective study consisted of cDNA or gDNA derived from T cells, B-cell-depleted T cells, or PBMCs. The sample metadata nearly always contained a de-identified subject ID, COVID-19 status, age in years and sex. Samples came from the ongoing ImmuneRACE study (first 160 participants) plus 1,254 subjects from 6 global collaborators. The study at large found these results: The quantity of clinical and demographic metadata differed by source and by participant and was supplied without curation.

Enrolling through a virtual design, the prospective study's participants ranged in age from roughly 18 to 95 years and lived across some 23 United States geographic areas. Cohort assignment in the prospective study relied on participant-reported clinical history from a screening survey and a study questionnaire. Recovered participants in ImmuneRACE Cohort 3 were defined by two consecutive negative NP/OP PCR tests, clearance by a healthcare professional, or resolution of symptoms. In the prospective study, mobile phlebotomists collected whole blood, serum and a nasopharyngeal or oropharyngeal swab from each participant. Prospective study participants could optionally give additional blood draws and questionnaires over an approximately two-month period. Before DNA extraction, prospective study blood samples were shipped either frozen or at room temperature. TCRbeta CDR3 regions were amplified from genomic DNA by means of the immunoSEQ Assay, a bias-controlled multiplex PCR. In the original analysis: The number of nucleated cells in each sample was estimated by amplification of reference gene primers within the assay. Sequence reads were collapsed and filtered to measure the absolute abundance of every unique TCRbeta CDR3 rearrangement. For each sample, productive Simpson clonality was calculated as the square root of Simpson's diversity index across productive rearrangements. In its TCRdb copy, this immuneACCESS table keeps in-frame sequences only and misses some clones. Where compared with another copy, unresolved V genes explain less than half of these, and the others have no known cause. V, J and clone size were drawn from that table, and D and trimming were deduced from the DNA. The sample table shows 200,000 to 250,000 clones, and 70% to 90% are seen once. In total, the top ten clones hold 10% to 11% of the sample.

The chain couples TRBV7-2 to TRBJ1-6, with 8 bases aligning to TRBD1. Sequencing was performed on PBMCs or T cells enriched from blood (not recorded which). This clonotype was sampled from a man aged 25 to 40 who had recovered from COVID-19. The CDR3 here reads CASSQRTGTRHSPLHF. In nucleotides, the sequence is TGTGCCAGCAGTCAGAGGACAGGGACCCGTCACTCACCCCTCCACTTT. When the CDR3 is completed using the reference TRBV7-2 and TRBJ1-6 genes on either side, the full variable domain is GAGVSQSPSNKVTEKGKDVELRCDPISGHTALYWYRQSLGQGLEFLIYFQGNSAPDKSGLPSDRFSAERTGGSVSTLTIQRTQQEDSAVYLCASSQRTGTRHSPLHFGNGTRLTVT.